A single T cell receptor beta chain is shown here with its context. Its antigen remains unknown. Other nucleotide sequences from this sample produce the same CDR3. This sample stems from a study of shared clonotypes between healthy human individuals. In the study overall: With ages of 18 to 49, the donors were two women and three men. Whole-study findings and limits: The study's rarefaction showed incomplete sorted-subset sequencing despite large depth. The sharing of 4.5% to 5.5% of naive CD4 clonotypes was seen across a handful of donors.

Trimming took 0 bases from V and 1 from J, leaving 4 bases between them. This CDR3 spans 14 amino acids. Germline assignment: CDR1 SGHRS and CDR2 YFSETQ. The split of CD4+ cells yielded CD45RA+ naive and CD45RA-negative memory subsets. Method: immunoSEQ multiplex PCR; TCRdb's copy keeps in-frame clones and lacks some. This sample has under 2.5 million clones, with under 95% found just once. The sample comprised naive CD4+ T cells from PBMCs. Subset meaning: CD45RA+ positively selected. The V call is TRBV5-1, the J call TRBJ2-2; D call uncertain. This TCR was sampled from a man aged 18 to 30 in good health. Some clones in this sample may be carry-over from other donors' samples. The CDR3 here is CASSLVVNTGELFF. CDR3 sequence (DNA): TGCGCCAGCAGCTTGGTTGTGAACACCGGGGAGCTGTTTTTT. Full variable domain (remainder filled in from reference TRBV5-1 and TRBJ2-2): KAGVTQTPRYLIKTRGQQVTLSCSPISGHRSVSWYQQTPGQGLQFLFEYFSETQRNKGNFPGRFSGRQFSNSRSEMNVSTLELGDSALYLCASSLVVNTGELFFGEGSRLTVL.